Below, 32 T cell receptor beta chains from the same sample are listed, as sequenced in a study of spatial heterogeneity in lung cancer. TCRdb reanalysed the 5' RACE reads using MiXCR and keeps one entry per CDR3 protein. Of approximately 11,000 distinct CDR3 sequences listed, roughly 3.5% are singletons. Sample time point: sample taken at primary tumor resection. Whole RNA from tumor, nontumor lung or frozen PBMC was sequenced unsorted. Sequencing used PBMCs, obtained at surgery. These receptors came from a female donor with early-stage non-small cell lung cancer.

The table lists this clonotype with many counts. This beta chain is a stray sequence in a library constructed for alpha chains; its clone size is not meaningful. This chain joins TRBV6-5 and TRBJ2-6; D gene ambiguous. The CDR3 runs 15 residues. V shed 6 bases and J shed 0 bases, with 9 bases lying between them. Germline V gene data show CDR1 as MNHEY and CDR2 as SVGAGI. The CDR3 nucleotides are TGTGCCAGCAGCCTTCAACCCTCTGGGGCCAACGTCCTGACTTTC. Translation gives CASSLQPSGANVLTF.

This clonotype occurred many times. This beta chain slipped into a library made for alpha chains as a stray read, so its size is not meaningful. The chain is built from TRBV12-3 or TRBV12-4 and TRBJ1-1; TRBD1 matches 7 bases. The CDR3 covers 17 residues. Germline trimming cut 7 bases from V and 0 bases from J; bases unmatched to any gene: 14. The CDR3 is CASNQPDRSGVNTEAFF. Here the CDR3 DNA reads TGTGCCAGCAACCAACCGGACAGGTCGGGGGTGAACACTGAAGCTTTCTTT.

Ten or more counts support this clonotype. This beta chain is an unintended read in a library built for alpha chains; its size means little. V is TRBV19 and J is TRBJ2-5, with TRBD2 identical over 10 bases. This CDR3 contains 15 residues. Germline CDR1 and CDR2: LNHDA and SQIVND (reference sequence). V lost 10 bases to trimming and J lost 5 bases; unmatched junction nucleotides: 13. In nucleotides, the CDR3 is TGTGCCACACGCCCCGGGCTAGCGGGGGCCGAGACCCAGTACTTC. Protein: CATRPGLAGAETQYF.

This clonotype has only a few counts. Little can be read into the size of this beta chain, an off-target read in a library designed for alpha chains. The CDR3 coding sequence is TGTGCCAGCAGCTTACGGGACAGGGGATCGAACACTGAAGCTTTCTTT. Encoded protein: CASSLRDRGSNTEAFF. V and J are TRBV7-8 and TRBJ1-1; TRBD1 agrees at 10 bases. CDR1 SGHVS and CDR2 FQNEAQ come from the germline V gene. V shed 2 bases and J 1 base; nucleotides not matched to a gene: 4. CDR3 length: 16 amino acids.

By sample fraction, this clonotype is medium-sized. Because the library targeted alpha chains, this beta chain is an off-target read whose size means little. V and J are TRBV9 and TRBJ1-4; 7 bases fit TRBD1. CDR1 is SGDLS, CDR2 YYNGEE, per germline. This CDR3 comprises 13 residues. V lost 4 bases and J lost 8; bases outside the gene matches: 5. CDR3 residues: CASSNDRDEKLFF. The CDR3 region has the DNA TGTGCCAGCAGCAACGACAGGGACGAAAAACTGTTTTTT.

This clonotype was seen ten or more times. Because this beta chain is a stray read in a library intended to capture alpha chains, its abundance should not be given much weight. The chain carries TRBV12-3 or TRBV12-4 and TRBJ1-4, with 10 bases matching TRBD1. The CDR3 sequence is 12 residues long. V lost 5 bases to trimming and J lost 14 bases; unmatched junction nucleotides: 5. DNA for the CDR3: TGTGCCAGCAGTCCCCGACAGGGGGCCCTGTTTTTT. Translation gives CASSPRQGALFF.

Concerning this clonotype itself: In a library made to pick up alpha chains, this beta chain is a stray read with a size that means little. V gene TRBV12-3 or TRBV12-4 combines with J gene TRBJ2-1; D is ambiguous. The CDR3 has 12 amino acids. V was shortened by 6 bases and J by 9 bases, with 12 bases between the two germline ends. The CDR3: CASSSAHLEQFF. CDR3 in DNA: TGTGCCAGCAGCTCCGCTCATCTTGAGCAGTTCTTC.

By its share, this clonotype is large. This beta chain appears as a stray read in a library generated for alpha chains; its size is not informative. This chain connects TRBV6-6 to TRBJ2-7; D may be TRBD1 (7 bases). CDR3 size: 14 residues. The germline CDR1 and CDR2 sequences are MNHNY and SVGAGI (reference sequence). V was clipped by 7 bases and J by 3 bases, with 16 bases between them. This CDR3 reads CASIGGQGGYEQYF. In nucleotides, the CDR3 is TGTGCCAGCATAGGGGGCCAGGGGGGCTACGAGCAGTACTTC.

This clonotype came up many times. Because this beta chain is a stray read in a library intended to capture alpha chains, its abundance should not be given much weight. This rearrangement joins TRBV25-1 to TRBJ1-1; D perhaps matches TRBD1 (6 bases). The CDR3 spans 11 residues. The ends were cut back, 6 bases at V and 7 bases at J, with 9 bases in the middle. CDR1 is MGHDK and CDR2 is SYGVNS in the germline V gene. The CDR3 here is CASSQTGEAFF. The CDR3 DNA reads TGTGCCAGCAGCCAGACAGGTGAAGCTTTCTTT.

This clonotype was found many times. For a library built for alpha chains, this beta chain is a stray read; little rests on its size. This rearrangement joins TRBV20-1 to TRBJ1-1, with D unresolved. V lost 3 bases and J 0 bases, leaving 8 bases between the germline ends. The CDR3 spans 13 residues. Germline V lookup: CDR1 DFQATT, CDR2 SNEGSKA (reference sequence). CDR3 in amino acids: CSASEVMNTEAFF. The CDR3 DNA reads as TGCAGTGCTAGTGAAGTAATGAACACTGAAGCTTTCTTT.

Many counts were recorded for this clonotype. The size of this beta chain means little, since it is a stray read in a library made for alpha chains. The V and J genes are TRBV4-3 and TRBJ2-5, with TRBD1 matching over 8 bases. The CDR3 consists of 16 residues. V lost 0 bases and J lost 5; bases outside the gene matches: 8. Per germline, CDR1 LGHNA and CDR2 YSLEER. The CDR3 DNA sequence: TGCGCCAGCAGCCAAGAAATCGGACAGGGACCCGAGACCCAGTACTTC. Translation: CASSQEIGQGPETQYF.

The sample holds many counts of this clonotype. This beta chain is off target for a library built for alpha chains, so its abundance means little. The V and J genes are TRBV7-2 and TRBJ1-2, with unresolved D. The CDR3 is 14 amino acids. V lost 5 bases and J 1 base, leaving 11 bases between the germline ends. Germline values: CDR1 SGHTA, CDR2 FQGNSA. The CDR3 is CASSRGGGNYGYTF. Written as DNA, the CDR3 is TGTGCCAGCAGCCGAGGAGGCGGTAACTATGGCTACACCTTC.

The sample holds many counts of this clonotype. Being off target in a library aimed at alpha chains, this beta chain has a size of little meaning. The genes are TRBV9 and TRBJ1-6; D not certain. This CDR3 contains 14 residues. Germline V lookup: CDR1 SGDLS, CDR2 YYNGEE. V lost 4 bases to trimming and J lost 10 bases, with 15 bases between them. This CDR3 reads CASSRTDAASPLHF. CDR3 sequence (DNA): TGTGCCAGCAGCCGTACGGACGCTGCCTCACCCCTCCACTTT. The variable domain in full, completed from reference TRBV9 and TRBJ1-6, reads DSGVTQTPKHLITATGQRVTLRCSPRSGDLSVYWYQQSLDQGLQFLIQYYNGEERAKGNILERFSAQQFPDLHSELNLSSLELGDSALYFCASSRTDAASPLHFGNGTRLTVT.

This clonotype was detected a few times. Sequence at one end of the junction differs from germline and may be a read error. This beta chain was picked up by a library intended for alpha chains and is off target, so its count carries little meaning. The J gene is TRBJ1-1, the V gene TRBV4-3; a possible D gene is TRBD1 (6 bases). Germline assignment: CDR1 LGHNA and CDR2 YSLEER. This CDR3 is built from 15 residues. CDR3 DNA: TGCGCCAACAGCCGCGAACCGACAGGGAACACTGAAGCTTTCTTT. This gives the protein CANSREPTGNTEAFF.

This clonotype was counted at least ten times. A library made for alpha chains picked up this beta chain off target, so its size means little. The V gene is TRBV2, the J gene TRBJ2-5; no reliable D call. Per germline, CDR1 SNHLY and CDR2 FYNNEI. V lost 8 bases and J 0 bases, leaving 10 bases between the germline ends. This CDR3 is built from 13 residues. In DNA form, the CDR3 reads TGTGCCAGCCAGGACGGCTACCAAGAGACCCAGTACTTC. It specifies CASQDGYQETQYF.

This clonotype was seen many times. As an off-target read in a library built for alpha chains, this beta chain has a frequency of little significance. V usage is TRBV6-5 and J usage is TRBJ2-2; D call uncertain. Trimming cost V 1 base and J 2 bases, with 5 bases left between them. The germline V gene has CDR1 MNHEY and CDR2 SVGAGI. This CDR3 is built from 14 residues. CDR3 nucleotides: TGTGCCAGCAGTTACTTTCCCAACACCGGGGAGCTGTTTTTT. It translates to CASSYFPNTGELFF.

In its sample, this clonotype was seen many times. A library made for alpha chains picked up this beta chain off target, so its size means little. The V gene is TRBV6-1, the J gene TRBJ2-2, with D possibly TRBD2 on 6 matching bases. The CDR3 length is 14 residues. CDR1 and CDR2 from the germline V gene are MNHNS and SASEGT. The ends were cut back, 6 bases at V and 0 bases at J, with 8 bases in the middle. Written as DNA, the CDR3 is TGTGCCAGCAGACCGGGGGCGAACACCGGGGAGCTGTTTTTT. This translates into CASRPGANTGELFF.

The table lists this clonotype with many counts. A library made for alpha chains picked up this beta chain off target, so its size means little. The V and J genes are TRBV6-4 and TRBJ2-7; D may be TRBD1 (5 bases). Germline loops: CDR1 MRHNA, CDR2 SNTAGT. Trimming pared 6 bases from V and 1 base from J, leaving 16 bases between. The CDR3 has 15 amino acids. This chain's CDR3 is CASSHVGQISYEQYF. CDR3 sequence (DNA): TGTGCCAGCAGCCACGTCGGACAAATTTCCTACGAGCAGTACTTC.

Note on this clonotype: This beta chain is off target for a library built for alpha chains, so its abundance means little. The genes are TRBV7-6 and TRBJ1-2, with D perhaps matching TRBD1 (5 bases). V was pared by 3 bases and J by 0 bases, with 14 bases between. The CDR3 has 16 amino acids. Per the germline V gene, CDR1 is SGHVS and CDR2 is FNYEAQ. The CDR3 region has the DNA TGTGCCAGCAGCTTCGAACCGGGACGGACTAACTATGGCTACACCTTC. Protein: CASSFEPGRTNYGYTF.

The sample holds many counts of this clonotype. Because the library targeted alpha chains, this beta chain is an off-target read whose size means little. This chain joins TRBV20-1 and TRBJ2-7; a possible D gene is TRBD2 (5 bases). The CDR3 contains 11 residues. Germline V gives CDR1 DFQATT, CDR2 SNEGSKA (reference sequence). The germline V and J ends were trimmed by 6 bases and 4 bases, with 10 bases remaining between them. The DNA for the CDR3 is TGCAGTGCCCCGTCGGGGTACGAGCAGTACTTC. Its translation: CSAPSGYEQYF.

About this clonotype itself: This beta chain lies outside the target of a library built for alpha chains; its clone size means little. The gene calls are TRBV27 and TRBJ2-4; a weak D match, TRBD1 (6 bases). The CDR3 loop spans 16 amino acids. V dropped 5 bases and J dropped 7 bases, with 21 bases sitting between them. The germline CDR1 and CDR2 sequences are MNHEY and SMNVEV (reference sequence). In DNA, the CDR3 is TGTGCCAGCAGTCCCAGGACAGCCCTACGAGGGAACATTCAGTACTTC. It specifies CASSPRTALRGNIQYF.

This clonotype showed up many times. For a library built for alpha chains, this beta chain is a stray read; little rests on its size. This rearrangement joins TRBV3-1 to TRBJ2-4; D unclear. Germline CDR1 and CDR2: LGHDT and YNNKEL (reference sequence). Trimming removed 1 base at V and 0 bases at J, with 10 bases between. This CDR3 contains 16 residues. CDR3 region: CASSQGGVLAKNIQYF. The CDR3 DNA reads TGTGCCAGCAGCCAAGGAGGAGTTCTAGCCAAAAACATTCAGTACTTC.

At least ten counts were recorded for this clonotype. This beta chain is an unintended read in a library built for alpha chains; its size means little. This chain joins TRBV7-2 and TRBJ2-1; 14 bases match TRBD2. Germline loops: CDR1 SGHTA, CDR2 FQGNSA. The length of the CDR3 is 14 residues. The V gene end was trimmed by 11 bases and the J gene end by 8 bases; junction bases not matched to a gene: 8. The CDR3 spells CAVQGLAGVHEQFF. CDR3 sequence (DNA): TGTGCCGTCCAGGGACTAGCGGGAGTACATGAGCAGTTCTTC.

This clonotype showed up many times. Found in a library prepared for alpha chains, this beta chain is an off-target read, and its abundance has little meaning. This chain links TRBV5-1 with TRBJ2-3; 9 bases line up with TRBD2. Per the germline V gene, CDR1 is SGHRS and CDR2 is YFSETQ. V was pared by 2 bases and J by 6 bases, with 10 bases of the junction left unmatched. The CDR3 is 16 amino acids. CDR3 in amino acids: CASSFALAGGADTQYF. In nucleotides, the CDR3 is TGCGCCAGCAGCTTCGCCCTGGCGGGAGGGGCGGATACGCAGTATTTT.

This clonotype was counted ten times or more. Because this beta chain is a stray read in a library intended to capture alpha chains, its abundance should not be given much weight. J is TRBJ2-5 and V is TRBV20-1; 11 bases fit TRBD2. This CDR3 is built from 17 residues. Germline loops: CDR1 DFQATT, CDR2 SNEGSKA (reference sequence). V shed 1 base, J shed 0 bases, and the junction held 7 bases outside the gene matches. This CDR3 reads CSARAASGGRDQETQYF. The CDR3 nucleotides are TGCAGTGCTAGAGCGGCTAGCGGGGGGAGGGACCAAGAGACCCAGTACTTC.

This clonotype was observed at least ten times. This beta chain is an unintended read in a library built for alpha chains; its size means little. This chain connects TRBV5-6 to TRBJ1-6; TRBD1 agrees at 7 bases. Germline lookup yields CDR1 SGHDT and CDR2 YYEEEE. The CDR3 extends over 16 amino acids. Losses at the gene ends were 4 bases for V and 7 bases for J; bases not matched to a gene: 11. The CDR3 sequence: CASSTMTGSPNSPLHF. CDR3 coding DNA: TGTGCCAGCAGCACTATGACAGGGTCCCCGAATTCACCCCTCCACTTT.

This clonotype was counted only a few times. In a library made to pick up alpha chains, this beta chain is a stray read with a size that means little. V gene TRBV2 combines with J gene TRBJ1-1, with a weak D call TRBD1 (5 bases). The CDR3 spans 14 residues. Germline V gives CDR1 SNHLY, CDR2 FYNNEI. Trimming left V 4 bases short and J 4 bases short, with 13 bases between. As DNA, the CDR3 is TGTGCCAGCAGTGGGCGGGGGTTAGGCACTGAAGCTTTCTTT. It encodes CASSGRGLGTEAFF.

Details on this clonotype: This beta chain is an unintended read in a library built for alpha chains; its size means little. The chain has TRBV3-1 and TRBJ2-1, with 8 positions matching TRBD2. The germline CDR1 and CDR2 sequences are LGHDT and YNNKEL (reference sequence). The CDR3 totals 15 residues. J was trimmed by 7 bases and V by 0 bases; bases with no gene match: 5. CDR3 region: CASSQDLLAANEQFF. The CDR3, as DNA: TGTGCCAGCAGCCAAGATTTACTAGCGGCTAATGAGCAGTTCTTC.

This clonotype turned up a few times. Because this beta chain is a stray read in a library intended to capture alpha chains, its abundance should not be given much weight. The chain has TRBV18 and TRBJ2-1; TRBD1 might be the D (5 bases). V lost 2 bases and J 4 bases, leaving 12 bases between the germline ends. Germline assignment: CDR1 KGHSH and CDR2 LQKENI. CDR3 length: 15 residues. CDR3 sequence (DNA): TGTGCCAGCTCACCAATAGGGGCGATATACAATGAGCAGTTCTTC. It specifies CASSPIGAIYNEQFF.

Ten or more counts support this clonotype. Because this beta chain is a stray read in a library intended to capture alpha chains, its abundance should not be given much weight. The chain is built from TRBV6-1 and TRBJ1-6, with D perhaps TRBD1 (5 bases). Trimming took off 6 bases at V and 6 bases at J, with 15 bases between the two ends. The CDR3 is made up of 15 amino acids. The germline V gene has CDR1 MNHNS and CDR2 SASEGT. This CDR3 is CASSPRGGGNSPLHF. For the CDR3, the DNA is TGTGCCAGCAGCCCCCGGGGGGGGGGTAATTCACCCCTCCACTTT.

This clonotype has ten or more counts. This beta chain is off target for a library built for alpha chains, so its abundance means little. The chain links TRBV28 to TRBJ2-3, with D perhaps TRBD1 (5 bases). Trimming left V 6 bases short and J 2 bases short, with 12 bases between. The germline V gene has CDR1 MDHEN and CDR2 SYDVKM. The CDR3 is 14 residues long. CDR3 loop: CASSPRVSTDTQYF. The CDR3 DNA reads TGTGCCAGCAGCCCCAGGGTATCCACAGATACGCAGTATTTT.

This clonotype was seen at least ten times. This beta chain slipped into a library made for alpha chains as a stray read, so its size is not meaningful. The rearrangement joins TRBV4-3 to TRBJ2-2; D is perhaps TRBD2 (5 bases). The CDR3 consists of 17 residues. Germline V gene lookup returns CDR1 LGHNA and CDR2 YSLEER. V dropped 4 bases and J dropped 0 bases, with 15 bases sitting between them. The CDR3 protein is CASSPSGRFPNTGELFF. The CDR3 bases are TGCGCCAGCAGCCCAAGCGGTCGGTTTCCGAACACCGGGGAGCTGTTTTTT.